This T cell receptor beta chain was retrieved from a study of cytomegalovirus exposure and HLA in healthy donors. As regards this clone: Antigen: not known.

Each donor was nominally healthy when sampled (though unrecorded immune exposures were likely). General study points: In an earlier analysis, about 87% or about 30%: the productive usage of most TCR beta V segments. Using a false discovery rate of 0.05, a later analysis showed that some 16,000 TCR beta sequences were associated with HLA alleles. Donors were assumed by presence/absence analyses to have roughly uniform sequencing depth.

A multiplex PCR was run with 60 Vbeta primers and 13 Jbeta primers. The table came from immunoSEQ multiplex PCR; TCRdb's copy has only in-frame clones and leaves some out. Of about 35,000 clones listed, less than 85% were seen once; the top ten hold 5% to 6.5%. The J segment lost 8 bases and the V segment lost 5 bases, leaving 8 bases of the junction unmatched. The CDR3 has 14 amino acids. Germline values: CDR1 SEHNR, CDR2 FQNEAQ (reference sequence). The sample consisted of PBMCs. The clonotype originates from a male donor in good health and CMV-seronegative. This chain joins TRBV7-9 and TRBJ1-4; 7 bases align to TRBD1. CDR3: CASSPRGSVEKLFF. The CDR3, as DNA: TGTGCCAGCAGCCCCAGGGGGTCCGTCGAAAAACTGTTTTTT.